Presented here are 11 T cell receptor beta chains from one specimen sequenced in a study of OX40 agonist ivuxolimab in advanced cancers. Measured with immunoSEQ multiplex PCR; TCRdb has only the in-frame clones, and not every one. The sample has about 40,000 clones, approximately 89% seen once. Specimen: CD4+ or CD8+ T cells sorted from blood, collected in a trial of the OX40 agonist ivuxolimab. Every receptor here comes from an adult with an advanced solid tumor such as melanoma, head and neck, liver or kidney cancer.

The rearrangement uses TRBV27 and TRBJ2-3; D unresolved. The CDR3 sequence is 15 residues long. CDR1 and CDR2 from the germline V gene are MNHEY and SMNVEV (reference sequence). The germline V and J ends were trimmed by 6 bases and 0 bases, with 13 bases remaining between them. The CDR3 sequence: CASRPPKSSTDTQYF. The CDR3 DNA sequence: TGTGCCAGCAGACCCCCTAAGAGCAGCACAGATACGCAGTATTTT.

V and J are TRBV28 and TRBJ1-2; maybe TRBD1 (6 bases). Trimming took off 3 bases at V and 6 bases at J, with 14 bases between the two ends. This CDR3 comprises 14 residues. CDR1 and CDR2 from the germline V gene are MDHEN and SYDVKM. The CDR3 is CASSFWGGRDGYTF. CDR3 bases: TGTGCCAGCAGTTTTTGGGGGGGCCGGGATGGCTACACCTTC.

As for this clone: The junction shows a germline mismatch at one end, possibly a read error. The V call is TRBV7-7, the J call TRBJ2-7, with 13 bases fitting TRBD2. This CDR3 is built from 15 residues. CDR1 and CDR2 from the germline V gene are SSHAT and FNYEAQ (reference sequence). The chain's CDR3 is CASSQGLAGSYEQYF. CDR3 nucleotide sequence: TGTGCTAGCAGCCAGGGACTAGCGGGATCCTACGAGCAGTACTTC.

The chain is built from TRBV9 and TRBJ2-7, with D perhaps TRBD1 (7 bases). This CDR3 contains 14 residues. The germline gives CDR1 SGDLS, CDR2 YYNGEE. The ends were cut back, 3 bases at V and 4 bases at J, with 14 bases in the middle. The CDR3 loop is CASSAAAGGYEQYF. The CDR3 DNA reads as TGTGCCAGCAGCGCGGCCGCAGGGGGGTACGAGCAGTACTTC.

This chain links TRBV6-1 with TRBJ2-7, with 8 bases matching TRBD1. Germline CDR1 is MNHNS and CDR2 is SASEGT. Trimming took 2 bases from V and 3 from J; bases not matched to a gene: 9. This CDR3 is 16 amino acids long. The DNA of the CDR3 is TGTGCCAGCAGTGAACGTCCTGGGACAGGCAACTACGAGCAGTACTTC. Translated, it gives CASSERPGTGNYEQYF.

CDR3 in DNA: TGTGCCAGCAGTTTAGCGGAGCCTTACAATGAGCAGTTCTTC. This codes for CASSLAEPYNEQFF. The chain carries TRBV27 and TRBJ2-1; no firm D call. The CDR3 extends over 14 amino acids. V lost 2 bases to trimming and J lost 4 bases, with 9 bases between them. Germline V gives CDR1 MNHEY, CDR2 SMNVEV (reference sequence).

This chain connects TRBV27 to TRBJ1-1, with 9 positions matching TRBD1. Germline CDR1 is MNHEY and CDR2 is SMNVEV (reference sequence). The trim removed 6 bases at V and 3 bases at J, leaving 14 bases unmatched. This CDR3 spans 17 amino acids. The CDR3 bases are TGTGCCAGCAGCCAGATACAGGGGGCGGAAGGGTACACTGAAGCTTTCTTT. This translates into CASSQIQGAEGYTEAFF.

The J gene is TRBJ1-1, the V gene TRBV28, with D perhaps TRBD1 (5 bases). This CDR3 has 12 amino acids. Germline lookup yields CDR1 MDHEN and CDR2 SYDVKM. Trimming shortened V by 5 bases and J by 6 bases, and 10 bases separated the two germline ends. The CDR3 DNA follows: TGTGCCAGCAGTCAAGGGACCGCTGAAGCTTTCTTT. The encoded protein is CASSQGTAEAFF.

The chain recombines TRBV10-1 with TRBJ2-1; 12 nucleotides match TRBD2. There are 17 residues in the CDR3. Germline V gene data show CDR1 as WNHNN and CDR2 as SYGVQD (reference sequence). The V gene end was trimmed by 0 bases and the J gene end by 7 bases; junction bases not matched to a gene: 7. The CDR3 reads CASSESGLAGGRNEQFF. The DNA of the CDR3 is TGCGCCAGCAGTGAGTCGGGGCTAGCGGGAGGGAGGAATGAGCAGTTCTTC.

The chain employs TRBV6-5 and TRBJ2-5; D is unresolved. The CDR3 totals 15 residues. The germline CDR1 and CDR2 sequences are MNHEY and SVGAGI. The germline V and J ends were trimmed by 6 bases and 2 bases, with 16 bases remaining between them. Written as DNA, the CDR3 is TGTGCCAGCAGCTACGACGGATTTCTGCAAGAGACCCAGTACTTC. Translating it yields CASSYDGFLQETQYF.

V gene TRBV28 combines with J gene TRBJ1-1, with 7 nucleotides matching TRBD1. Germline V gene lookup returns CDR1 MDHEN and CDR2 SYDVKM. The CDR3 extends over 14 amino acids. Germline trimming cut 4 bases from V and 8 bases from J; bases unmatched to any gene: 10. The CDR3 reads CASSSRGGRAEAFF. The CDR3 DNA follows: TGTGCCAGCAGTTCCAGGGGGGGAAGGGCCGAAGCTTTCTTT. The full variable domain, completed using reference TRBV28 and TRBJ1-1, is DVKVTQSSRYLVKRTGEKVFLECVQDMDHENMFWYRQDPGLGLRLIYFSYDVKMKEKGDIPEGYSVSREKKERFSLILESASTNQTSMYLCASSSRGGRAEAFFGQGTRLTVV.